The TCR beta chain described here comes from a study of T cells after yellow fever vaccination. Study-level information: Each low-cell-number fraction was prepared by means of SMART-Seq v4 Ultra Low Input. Findings and limits, study-wide: Reappearance after the booster was observed for most primary-vaccination clones (more than 95% CD4, more than 70% CD8). Contamination of FACS-sorted repertoires by abundant clonotypes from the bulk population could occur.

This clonotype appeared a few times. Its antigen is still unknown. A process of 5'RACE template switching, which added a universal primer site and UMIs, was used to make TCR cDNA. TCRdb reanalysed the 5' RACE reads using MiXCR and keeps one entry per CDR3 protein. The sample holds 360,000 or so distinct CDR3 sequences, roughly 11% seen once. The sequence derives from a man younger than 30 who received the YFV17D yellow fever vaccine. The specimen comprised PBMCs, sampled on the day of the first yellow fever vaccination.

CDR3 in amino acids: CASRGVAWNEKLFF. The CDR3 DNA is TGTGCCAGCAGGGGAGTGGCCTGGAATGAAAAACTGTTTTTT. This chain connects TRBV2 to TRBJ1-4; no clear D. The length of the CDR3 is 14 residues. V lost 6 bases, J lost 5 bases, and 13 bases lay in between. The germline gives CDR1 SNHLY, CDR2 FYNNEI. Full variable domain (rest looked up from reference TRBV2 and TRBJ1-4): EPEVTQTPSHQVTQMGQEVILRCVPISNHLYFYWYRQILGQKVEFLVSFYNNEISEKSEIFDDQFSVERPDGSNFTLKIRSTKLEDSAMYFCASRGVAWNEKLFFGSGTQLSVL.